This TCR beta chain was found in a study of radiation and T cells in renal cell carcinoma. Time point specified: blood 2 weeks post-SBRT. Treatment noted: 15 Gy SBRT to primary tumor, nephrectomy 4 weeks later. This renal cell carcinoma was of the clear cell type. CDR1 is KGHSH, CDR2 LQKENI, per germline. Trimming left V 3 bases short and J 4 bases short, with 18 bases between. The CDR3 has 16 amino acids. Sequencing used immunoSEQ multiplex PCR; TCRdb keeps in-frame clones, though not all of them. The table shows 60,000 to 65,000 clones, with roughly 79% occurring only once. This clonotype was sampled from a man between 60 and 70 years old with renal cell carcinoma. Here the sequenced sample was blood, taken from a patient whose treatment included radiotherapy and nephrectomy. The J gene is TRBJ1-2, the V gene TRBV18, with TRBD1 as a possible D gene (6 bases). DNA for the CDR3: TGTGCCAGCTCACCTCCGGCAACGGGGGGCGCCTATGGCTACACCTTC. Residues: CASSPPATGGAYGYTF.